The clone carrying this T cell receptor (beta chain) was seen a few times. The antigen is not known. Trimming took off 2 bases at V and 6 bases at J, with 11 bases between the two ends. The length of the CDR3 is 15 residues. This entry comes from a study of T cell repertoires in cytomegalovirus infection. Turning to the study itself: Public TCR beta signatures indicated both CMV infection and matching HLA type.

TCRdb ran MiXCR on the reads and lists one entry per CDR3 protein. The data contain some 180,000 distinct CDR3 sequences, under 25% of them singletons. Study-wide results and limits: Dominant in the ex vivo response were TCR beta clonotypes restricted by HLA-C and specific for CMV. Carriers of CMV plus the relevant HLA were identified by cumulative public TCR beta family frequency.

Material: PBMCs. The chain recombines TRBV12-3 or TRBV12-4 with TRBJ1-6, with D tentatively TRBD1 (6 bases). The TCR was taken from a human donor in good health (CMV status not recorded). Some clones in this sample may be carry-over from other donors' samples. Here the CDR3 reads CASSLNGGANSPLHF. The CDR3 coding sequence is TGTGCCAGCAGTTTAAACGGGGGCGCTAATTCACCCCTCCACTTT.